This record concerns one TCR beta chain sequence. Its antigen is undetermined. Other DNA sequences in the sample encode the same CDR3. Both 60 Vbeta primers and 13 Jbeta primers went into the PCR. Some clones are missing from TCRdb's copy, which holds only in-frame ones; the method was immunoSEQ multiplex PCR. Here the sample spans about 150,000 clones, 80% to 90% being singletons. This sample stems from a study of cytomegalovirus exposure and HLA in healthy donors. The CDR3 has 12 residues. Trimming stripped 3 bases from V and 2 bases from J, with 3 bases between. Germline assignment: CDR1 SGHTA and CDR2 FQGNSA. Study conclusions and caveats: Rarity characterized most TCR sequences, yet some public TCRs appeared in many donors. The study carried out a later analysis of TCR beta sequences. It associated some 15,000 of them with specific HLA alleles at a false discovery rate of 0.05. CMV antigen specificity was confirmed in vitro for three CMV-associated chains.

The chain has TRBV7-2 and TRBJ2-3; D not resolved. This TCR derives from a middle-aged woman in good health and CMV-seropositive. The sample taken for sequencing was PBMCs. CDR3 sequence: CASSFLTDTQYF. The CDR3 DNA is TGTGCCAGCAGCTTCCTCACAGATACGCAGTATTTT.